This entry lists 32 T cell receptor beta chains sequenced from one sample in a study of blood T cell repertoires in COVID-19. Profiled with immunoSEQ multiplex PCR; TCRdb holds only in-frame clones, not every one. Found here are approximately 250,000 clones, approximately 90% of them singletons; the top ten hold 0.95% to 1.5%. Source material: PBMCs or T cells enriched from blood (not recorded which). Source of these receptors: a woman aged 35 to 49 with acute COVID-19.

This clone was seen only once. V gene TRBV6-2 or TRBV6-3 combines with J gene TRBJ1-2; 7 nucleotides align to TRBD1. The trim removed 2 bases at V and 9 bases at J, leaving 6 bases unmatched. Per germline, CDR1 MNHEY and CDR2 SVGEGT. The CDR3 sequence is 13 residues long. This CDR3 is CASSYGLGQSYTF. As DNA, the CDR3 is TGTGCCAGCAGTTACGGTTTGGGACAGAGCTACACCTTC.

The V gene is TRBV6-5, the J gene TRBJ1-1; TRBD1 might be the D (5 bases). The CDR3 has 14 amino acids. V was clipped by 0 bases and J by 7 bases, with 12 bases between them. The V gene's germline CDR1 is MNHEY and CDR2 SVGAGI. CDR3 DNA sequence: TGTGCCAGCAGTTACTCTAGGGCCCAGGGTGAAGCTTTCTTT. This codes for CASSYSRAQGEAFF.

V and J are TRBV19 and TRBJ2-7, with 8 bases matching TRBD1. CDR3 length: 13 residues. V lost 7 bases and J lost 0; bases outside the gene matches: 2. Germline lookup yields CDR1 LNHDA and CDR2 SQIVND (reference sequence). The CDR3 nucleotides are TGTGCCAGTACAACAGGGGGCTCCTACGAGCAGTACGTC. Its protein is CASTTGGSYEQYV.

The chain combines TRBV15 with TRBJ1-2; a possible D gene is TRBD1 (5 bases). In germline, CDR1 is LNHNV, CDR2 YYDKDF (reference sequence). The CDR3 has 12 residues. Deletions cut 5 bases from V and 8 bases from J, with 12 bases between. In nucleotides, the CDR3 is TGTGCCACCAGCGACCCAGGGATCGGCTACACCTTC. Translated: CATSDPGIGYTF.

The chain couples TRBV27 to TRBJ1-2, with 9 bases matching TRBD1. The V gene end was trimmed by 5 bases and the J gene end by 5 bases; junction bases not matched to a gene: 9. Looked up from germline, CDR1 is MNHEY and CDR2 is SMNVEV (reference sequence). The CDR3 is 15 residues long. DNA for the CDR3: TGTGCCAGCAGTCCCTTTGACAGGGGGGGTTATGGCTACACCTTC. Translated, it gives CASSPFDRGGYGYTF.

This chain joins TRBV7-6 and TRBJ2-7, with no clear D. Germline CDR1 SGHVS, CDR2 FNYEAQ. This CDR3 region has 11 residues. V was cut by 0 bases and J by 11 bases, with 8 bases left in between. CDR3 in amino acids: CASSLAVSKYV. CDR3 DNA sequence: TGTGCCAGCAGCTTAGCGGTCTCTAAGTACGTC.

The chain carries TRBV6-5 and TRBJ2-1, with 8 bases matching TRBD2. V gave up 7 bases and J gave up 6 bases; unmatched junction bases: 11. From germline, CDR1 is MNHEY and CDR2 SVGAGI. The CDR3 runs 15 residues. The CDR3 coding sequence is TGTGCCAGCACGCGTGTTAGCGGGATGGGCAATGAGCAGTTCTTC. Protein sequence: CASTRVSGMGNEQFF.

The sample holds a few counts of this clone. This CDR3 is also generated by other DNA sequences in the sample. The chain uses TRBV6-5 and TRBJ2-5; D unresolved. CDR3 size: 13 residues. CDR1 MNHEY and CDR2 SVGAGI come from the germline V gene. The ends were cut back, 2 bases at V and 5 bases at J, with 9 bases in the middle. CDR3 in amino acids: CASSYRVRETQYF. CDR3 coding DNA: TGTGCCAGCAGTTACCGGGTTCGCGAGACCCAGTACTTC.

CDR3 DNA: TGTGCCAGCAGCTCCCAGGGGGATCAGCCCCAGCATTTT. This codes for CASSSQGDQPQHF. V and J are TRBV11-2 and TRBJ1-5; 7 bases fit TRBD1. V lost 4 bases, J lost 5 bases, and 2 bases stayed unmatched. The CDR3 loop spans 13 amino acids. Germline-derived CDR1 and CDR2 are SGHAT and FQNNGV.

The rearrangement links TRBV24-1 to TRBJ1-1, with 9 bases identical to TRBD1. With V trimmed by 3 bases and J by 3 bases, 4 bases remained unmatched. Germline V gene lookup returns CDR1 KGHDR and CDR2 SFDVKD. The CDR3 runs to 15 residues. The CDR3: CATSDARTGDTEAFF. The CDR3 DNA reads as TGTGCCACCAGTGATGCAAGGACAGGGGACACTGAAGCTTTCTTT.

In nucleotides, the CDR3 is TGTGCCAGCAGCTTTACGACAGGGCTGGGATACAATGAGCAGTTCTTC. Amino acid sequence: CASSFTTGLGYNEQFF. The chain has TRBV28 and TRBJ2-1; 7 bases line up with TRBD1. CDR3 length: 16 amino acids. Per the germline V gene, CDR1 is MDHEN and CDR2 is SYDVKM. V lost 6 bases, J lost 4 bases, and 12 bases stayed unmatched. Variable domain in full (rest from reference TRBV28 and TRBJ2-1): DVKVTQSSRYLVKRTGEKVFLECVQDMDHENMFWYRQDPGLGLRLIYFSYDVKMKEKGDIPEGYSVSREKKERFSLILESASTNQTSMYLCASSFTTGLGYNEQFFGPGTRLTVL.

The V and J genes are TRBV6-2 or TRBV6-3 and TRBJ2-5; TRBD2 aligns across 10 bases. Trimming at V came to 5 bases and at J to 1 base, leaving 10 bases not matched to a gene. Germline V gene data show CDR1 as MNHEY and CDR2 as SVGEGT. This CDR3 is 17 amino acids long. The CDR3 reads CASSPGGAGGTQETQYF. Written as DNA, the CDR3 is TGTGCCAGCAGTCCCGGGGGAGCGGGAGGGACCCAAGAGACCCAGTACTTC.

CDR3 amino acids: CAIGQGQEFF. In DNA, the CDR3 is TGTGCCATCGGACAGGGTCAAGAGTTCTTC. The genes are TRBV10-3 and TRBJ2-1, with 8 bases that match TRBD1. Germline-derived CDR1 and CDR2 are ENHRY and SYGVKD. The trim removed 8 bases at V and 14 bases at J, leaving 5 bases unmatched. This CDR3 comprises 10 residues.

This chain joins TRBV4-1 and TRBJ2-7, with TRBD2 matching 7 bases. The CDR3 is made up of 17 amino acids. V shed 4 bases, J shed 3 bases, and the junction held 15 bases outside the gene matches. Per germline, CDR1 MGHRA and CDR2 YSYEKL. The CDR3 region has the DNA TGCGCCAGCAGCCCCCTAGGGGAGACTAGCCACTACTACGAGCAGTACTTC. It is translated as CASSPLGETSHYYEQYF.

The V call is TRBV5-6, the J call TRBJ1-1; perhaps TRBD1 as D (5 bases). This CDR3 comprises 13 residues. Trimming removed 7 bases from V and 6 bases from J, with 16 bases in between. Germline values: CDR1 SGHDT, CDR2 YYEEEE. CDR3 nucleotides: TGTGCCAGCCGCACAAGAGGCAGGGCTGAAGCTTTCTTT. Translation: CASRTRGRAEAFF.

A few counts support this clone. V is TRBV11-3 and J is TRBJ1-1, with D tentatively TRBD1 (5 bases). This CDR3 region has 14 residues. The germline V and J ends were trimmed by 7 bases and 5 bases, with 17 bases remaining between them. The V gene's germline CDR1 is SGHNT and CDR2 YENEEA. In DNA form, the CDR3 reads TGTGCCAGCAATTCTCTAAGCCGGGGGACTGAAGCTTTCTTT. Its protein is CASNSLSRGTEAFF.

The chain carries TRBV11-3 and TRBJ1-1, with D perhaps TRBD1 (5 bases). This CDR3 spans 13 amino acids. Trimming removed 10 bases at V and 3 bases at J, with 15 bases between. Germline values: CDR1 SGHNT, CDR2 YENEEA. The chain's CDR3 is CATSNRGDTEAFF. The CDR3 DNA sequence: TGTGCCACCTCCAACCGGGGGGACACTGAAGCTTTCTTT. The entire variable domain, with the rest obtained from reference TRBV11-3 and TRBJ1-1, is as follows: EAGVVQSPRYKIIEKKQPVAFWCNPISGHNTLYWYLQNLGQGPELLIRYENEEAVDDSQLPKDRFSAERLKGVDSTLKIQPAELGDSAVYLCATSNRGDTEAFFGQGTRLTVV.

The J gene is TRBJ1-6, the V gene TRBV5-6, with D tentatively TRBD1 (5 bases). This CDR3 has 12 residues. The V gene lost 2 bases and the J gene lost 9 bases, with 6 bases spanning the gap. CDR1 SGHDT and CDR2 YYEEEE come from the germline V gene. The CDR3 loop is CASSFGGSPLHF. CDR3 coding DNA: TGTGCCAGCAGCTTCGGGGGTTCACCCCTCCACTTT. The full variable domain, completed using reference TRBV5-6 and TRBJ1-6, is DAGVTQSPTHLIKTRGQQVTLRCSPKSGHDTVSWYQQALGQGPQFIFQYYEEEERQRGNFPDRFSGHQFPNYSSELNVNALLLGDSALYLCASSFGGSPLHFGNGTRLTVT.

The V and J genes are TRBV27 and TRBJ2-1, with TRBD2 matching 9 bases. Germline trimming cut 5 bases from V and 7 bases from J; bases unmatched to any gene: 18. The germline gives CDR1 MNHEY, CDR2 SMNVEV (reference sequence). The CDR3 consists of 18 residues. CDR3 amino acids: CASSLLSSAGGGRNEQFF. CDR3 nucleotides: TGTGCCAGCAGTCTCCTATCATCAGCGGGAGGAGGACGGAATGAGCAGTTCTTC.

This clone appeared a single time. J is TRBJ2-1 and V is TRBV5-1, with 10 bases lining up with TRBD1. Trimming at V came to 6 bases and at J to 9 bases, leaving 18 bases not matched to a gene. The CDR3 contains 17 residues. Germline lookup yields CDR1 SGHRS and CDR2 YFSETQ. The CDR3 coding sequence is TGCGCCAGCATTAATGTGGGGGACAGGGGATCGTTGGGTGAGCAGTTCTTC. Its protein product is CASINVGDRGSLGEQFF.

This chain connects TRBV21-1 to TRBJ2-7; TRBD2 reflects the table's D call only, with no check against the DNA. TRBV21-1 is classified as a pseudogene. The CDR3 is 19 amino acids. CDR3 region: CASSKAPPTSGMGKYEQYF. As DNA, the CDR3 is TGTGCCAGCAGCAAAGCTCCCCCGACTAGCGGGATGGGTAAGTACGAGCAGTACTTC.

The chain combines TRBV6-4 with TRBJ1-2, with a possible D match to TRBD1 (6 bases). Germline CDR1 reads MRHNA; CDR2 reads SNTAGT. The CDR3 length is 13 residues. Trimming stripped 8 bases from V and 5 bases from J, with 15 bases between. This chain's CDR3 is CASSTGGGYGYTF. The DNA of the CDR3 is TGTGCCAGCTCGACAGGAGGAGGATATGGCTACACCTTC.

The J gene is TRBJ2-1, the V gene TRBV5-1, with D possibly being TRBD2 (6 bases). CDR1 and CDR2 from the germline V gene are SGHRS and YFSETQ. Trimming cost V 0 bases and J 5 bases, with 6 bases left between them. The CDR3 contains 13 residues. The chain's CDR3 is CASSLGTNNEQFF. CDR3 DNA: TGCGCCAGCAGCTTGGGGACTAACAATGAGCAGTTCTTC.

This clone was observed a few times. The V and J genes are TRBV24-1 and TRBJ2-1; the match to TRBD2 covers 8 bases. This CDR3 is built from 16 residues. Germline loops: CDR1 KGHDR, CDR2 SFDVKD. The trim removed 3 bases at V and 2 bases at J, leaving 5 bases unmatched. CDR3 DNA: TGTGCCACCAGTGATGCATTAGCGGGAACCTACAATGAGCAGTTCTTC. This codes for CATSDALAGTYNEQFF.

This clone was recorded once. The J gene is TRBJ1-1, the V gene TRBV5-4, with a possible D match to TRBD1 (5 bases). The CDR3 sequence is 12 residues long. Trimming took 3 bases from V and 10 from J, leaving 13 bases between them. The germline CDR1 and CDR2 sequences are SGHNT and YYREEE (reference sequence). The DNA for the CDR3 is TGTGCCAGCAGCTCGGACGGGGGGGGAGCTTTCTTT. This gives the protein CASSSDGGGAFF.

In DNA, the CDR3 is TGTGCCAGCAGGGGCGGGACAGGAGATGGCTACACCTTC. It codes for CASRGGTGDGYTF. The gene calls are TRBV2 and TRBJ1-2, with TRBD1 matching over 8 bases. Per the germline V gene, CDR1 is SNHLY and CDR2 is FYNNEI. The CDR3 is 13 amino acids. The V gene end was trimmed by 6 bases and the J gene end by 6 bases; junction bases not matched to a gene: 6.

This chain uses TRBV28 with TRBJ2-5, with 16 bases matching TRBD2. The CDR3 is 16 amino acids. V dropped 7 bases and J dropped 5; count of bases not matched to a gene: 7. CDR1 MDHEN and CDR2 SYDVKM come from the germline V gene. The CDR3 protein is CASKAGTSGRGETQYF. The CDR3 nucleotides are TGTGCCAGCAAGGCCGGGACTAGCGGGAGGGGGGAGACCCAGTACTTC.

This chain uses TRBV6-5 with TRBJ1-4; TRBD1 is a possible D gene (5 bases). V was trimmed by 2 bases and J by 0 bases, leaving 10 bases between them. CDR1 MNHEY and CDR2 SVGAGI come from the germline V gene. This CDR3 has 16 residues. The CDR3 DNA follows: TGTGCCAGCAGTTACCGGGGGGTCTCAACTAATGAAAAACTGTTTTTT. Protein: CASSYRGVSTNEKLFF.

V gene TRBV7-2 combines with J gene TRBJ2-5; D not certain. Trimming took off 8 bases at V and 2 bases at J, with 6 bases between the two ends. The CDR3 sequence is 11 residues long. CDR1 is SGHTA, CDR2 FQGNSA, per germline. CDR3: CASGKQETQYF. CDR3 DNA sequence: TGTGCCAGCGGCAAACAAGAGACCCAGTACTTC.

This clone was detected only once. The V call is TRBV7-9, the J call TRBJ1-6; D remains ambiguous. V lost 5 bases to trimming and J lost 4 bases, with 9 bases between them. The CDR3 length is 14 residues. Per germline, CDR1 SEHNR and CDR2 FQNEAQ (reference sequence). This CDR3 reads CASSPVPYNSPLHF. The CDR3 DNA sequence: TGTGCCAGCAGCCCAGTCCCATATAATTCACCCCTCCACTTT. Variable domain in full (rest from reference TRBV7-9 and TRBJ1-6): DTGVSQNPRHKITKRGQNVTFRCDPISEHNRLYWYRQTLGQGPEFLTYFQNEAQLEKSRLLSDRFSAERPKGSFSTLEIQRTEQGDSAMYLCASSPVPYNSPLHFGNGTRLTVT.

The rearrangement joins TRBV5-1 to TRBJ2-3, with D maybe TRBD1 (5 bases). V was clipped by 1 base and J by 4 bases, with 10 bases between them. Germline V CDR1 and CDR2: SGHRS, YFSETQ. The CDR3 spans 14 residues. Here the CDR3 reads CASSLTGPPDTQYF. CDR3 DNA sequence: TGCGCCAGCAGCTTGACAGGCCCCCCAGATACGCAGTATTTT.

This clone was observed a few times. J is TRBJ2-2 and V is TRBV9; 11 bases map to TRBD2. In germline, CDR1 is SGDLS, CDR2 YYNGEE. The CDR3 extends over 17 amino acids. The V gene end was trimmed by 0 bases and the J gene end by 6 bases; junction bases not matched to a gene: 7. The CDR3 sequence: CASSVGLAGGSSGELFF. The CDR3 DNA follows: TGTGCCAGCAGCGTAGGGCTAGCGGGAGGATCGTCCGGGGAGCTGTTTTTT.